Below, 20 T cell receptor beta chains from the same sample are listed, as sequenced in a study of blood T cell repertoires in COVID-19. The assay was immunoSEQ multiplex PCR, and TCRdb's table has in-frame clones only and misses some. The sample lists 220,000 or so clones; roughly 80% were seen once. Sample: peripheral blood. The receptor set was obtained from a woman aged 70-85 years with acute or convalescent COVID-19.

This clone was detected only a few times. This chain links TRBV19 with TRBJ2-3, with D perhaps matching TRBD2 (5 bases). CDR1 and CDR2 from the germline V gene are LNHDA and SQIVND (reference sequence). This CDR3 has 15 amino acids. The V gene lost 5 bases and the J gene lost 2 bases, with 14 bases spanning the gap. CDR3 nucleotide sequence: TGTGCCAGTAGTTTCGGGGAACCAAACACAGATACGCAGTATTTT. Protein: CASSFGEPNTDTQYF.

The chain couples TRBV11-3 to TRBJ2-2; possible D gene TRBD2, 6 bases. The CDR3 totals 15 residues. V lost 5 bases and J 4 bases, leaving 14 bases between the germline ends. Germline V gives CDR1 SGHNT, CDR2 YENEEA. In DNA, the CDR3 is TGTGCCAGCAGCACCCGACGGCGGGGCACCGGGGAGCTGTTTTTT. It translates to CASSTRRRGTGELFF.

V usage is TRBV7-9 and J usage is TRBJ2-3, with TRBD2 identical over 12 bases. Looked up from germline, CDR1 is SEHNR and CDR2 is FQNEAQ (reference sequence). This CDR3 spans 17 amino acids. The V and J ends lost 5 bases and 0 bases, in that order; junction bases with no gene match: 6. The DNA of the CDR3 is TGTGCCAGCAGCCGCCTACTAGCGGGAGGCAGCACAGATACGCAGTATTTT. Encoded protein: CASSRLLAGGSTDTQYF. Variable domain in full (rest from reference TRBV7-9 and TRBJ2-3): DTGVSQNPRHKITKRGQNVTFRCDPISEHNRLYWYRQTLGQGPEFLTYFQNEAQLEKSRLLSDRFSAERPKGSFSTLEIQRTEQGDSAMYLCASSRLLAGGSTDTQYFGPGTRLTVL.

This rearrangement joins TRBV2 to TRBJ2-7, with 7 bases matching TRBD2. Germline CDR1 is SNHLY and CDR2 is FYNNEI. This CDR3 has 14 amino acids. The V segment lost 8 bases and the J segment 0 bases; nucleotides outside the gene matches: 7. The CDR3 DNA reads TGTGCCAGCTCCTCTGGGGAGGGCTCCTACGAGCAGTACTTC. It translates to CASSSGEGSYEQYF.

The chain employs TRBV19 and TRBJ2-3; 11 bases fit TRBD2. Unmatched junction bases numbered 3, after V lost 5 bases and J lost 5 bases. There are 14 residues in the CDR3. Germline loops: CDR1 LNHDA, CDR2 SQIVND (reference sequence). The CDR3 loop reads CASSLGTSGDTQYF. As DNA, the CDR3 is TGTGCCAGTAGTCTAGGGACTAGCGGAGATACGCAGTATTTT.

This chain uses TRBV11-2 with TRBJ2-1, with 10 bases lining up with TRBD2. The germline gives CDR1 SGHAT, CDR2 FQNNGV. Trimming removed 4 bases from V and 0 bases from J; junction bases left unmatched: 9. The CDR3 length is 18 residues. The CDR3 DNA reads TGTGCCAGCAGCTCCAGCGGGAGGGCGTTGAGCTCCTACAATGAGCAGTTCTTC. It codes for CASSSSGRALSSYNEQFF.

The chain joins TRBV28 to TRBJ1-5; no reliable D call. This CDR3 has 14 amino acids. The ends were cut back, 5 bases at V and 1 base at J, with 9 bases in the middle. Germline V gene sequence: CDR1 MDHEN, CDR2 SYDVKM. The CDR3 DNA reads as TGTGCCAGCAGTCAAATAGCGAGCAATCAGCCCCAGCATTTT. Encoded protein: CASSQIASNQPQHF.

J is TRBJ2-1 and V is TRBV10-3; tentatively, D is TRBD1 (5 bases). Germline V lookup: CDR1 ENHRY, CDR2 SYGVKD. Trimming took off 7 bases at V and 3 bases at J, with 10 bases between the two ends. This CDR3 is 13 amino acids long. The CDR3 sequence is CAITSDSYNEQFF. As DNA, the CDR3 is TGTGCCATCACCTCCGACAGCTACAATGAGCAGTTCTTC.

CDR3 bases: TGTGCCAGCAGTGGGGGGCCTTTGAAAACGCAGTATTTT. Protein: CASSGGPLKTQYF. The V and J genes are TRBV6-1 and TRBJ2-3, with D perhaps matching TRBD1 (6 bases). The V gene lost 4 bases and the J gene lost 9 bases, with 14 bases spanning the gap. The V gene's germline CDR1 is MNHNS and CDR2 SASEGT. The CDR3 contains 13 residues.

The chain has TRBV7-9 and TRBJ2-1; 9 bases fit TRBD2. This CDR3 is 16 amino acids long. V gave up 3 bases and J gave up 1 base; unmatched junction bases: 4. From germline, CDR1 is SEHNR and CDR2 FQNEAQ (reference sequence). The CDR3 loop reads CASSLREGQSYNEQFF. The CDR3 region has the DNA TGTGCCAGCAGCTTGCGGGAGGGCCAGTCCTACAATGAGCAGTTCTTC.

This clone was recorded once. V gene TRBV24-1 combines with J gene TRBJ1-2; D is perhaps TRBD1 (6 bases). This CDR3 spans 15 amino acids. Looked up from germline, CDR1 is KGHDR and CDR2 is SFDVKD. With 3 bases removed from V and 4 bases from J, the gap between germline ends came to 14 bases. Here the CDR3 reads CATSDPRGRTYGYTF. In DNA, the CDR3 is TGTGCCACCAGTGATCCCAGGGGACGGACCTATGGCTACACCTTC.

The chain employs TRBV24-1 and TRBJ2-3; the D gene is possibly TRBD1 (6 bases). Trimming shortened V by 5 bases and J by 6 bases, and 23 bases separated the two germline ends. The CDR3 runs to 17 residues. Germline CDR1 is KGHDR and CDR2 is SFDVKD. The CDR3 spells CATSAQPQGLLGDTQYF. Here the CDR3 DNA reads TGTGCCACCAGTGCGCAACCACAGGGTCTCCTCGGGGATACGCAGTATTTT.

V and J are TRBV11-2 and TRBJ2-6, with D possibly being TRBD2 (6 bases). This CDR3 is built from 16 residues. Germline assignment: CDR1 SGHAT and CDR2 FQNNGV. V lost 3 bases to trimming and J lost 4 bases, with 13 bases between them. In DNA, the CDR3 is TGTGCCAGCAGCTTCAACGGGGGTTCGGGGGCCAACGTCCTGACTTTC. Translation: CASSFNGGSGANVLTF.

As DNA, the CDR3 is TGTGCCAGCAGTTTCGGACTAGCGCGGTCCACCGGGGAGCTGTTTTTT. As protein: CASSFGLARSTGELFF. The chain combines TRBV28 with TRBJ2-2, with TRBD2 identical over 9 bases. The CDR3 extends over 16 amino acids. Per the germline V gene, CDR1 is MDHEN and CDR2 is SYDVKM. V lost 3 bases to trimming and J lost 4 bases; unmatched junction nucleotides: 6.

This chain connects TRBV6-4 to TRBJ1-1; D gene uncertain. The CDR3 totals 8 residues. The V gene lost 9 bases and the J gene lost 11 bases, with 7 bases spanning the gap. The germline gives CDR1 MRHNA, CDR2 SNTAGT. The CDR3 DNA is TGTGCCAGTAAAATGGCTTTCTTT. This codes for CASKMAFF.

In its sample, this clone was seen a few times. CDR3 residues: CASKAGTSGSSYNEQFF. In DNA, the CDR3 is TGTGCCAGCAAGGCCGGGACTAGCGGGAGCTCCTACAATGAGCAGTTCTTC. The gene calls are TRBV2 and TRBJ2-1; TRBD2 matches 14 bases. The CDR3 is made up of 17 amino acids. Germline CDR1 is SNHLY and CDR2 is FYNNEI. V shed 7 bases, J shed 0 bases, and the junction held 5 bases outside the gene matches.

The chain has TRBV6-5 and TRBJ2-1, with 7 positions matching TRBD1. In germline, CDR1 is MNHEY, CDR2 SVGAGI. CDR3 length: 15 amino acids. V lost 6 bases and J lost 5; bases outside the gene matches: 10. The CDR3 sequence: CASSRQGQSNNEQFF. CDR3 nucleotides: TGTGCCAGCAGCCGACAGGGCCAATCGAACAATGAGCAGTTCTTC.

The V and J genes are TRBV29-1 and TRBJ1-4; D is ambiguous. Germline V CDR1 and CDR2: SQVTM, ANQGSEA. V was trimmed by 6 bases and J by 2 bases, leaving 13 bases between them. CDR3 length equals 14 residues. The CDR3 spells CSVGPGVTNEKLFF. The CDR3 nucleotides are TGCAGCGTCGGGCCCGGGGTGACTAATGAAAAACTGTTTTTT.

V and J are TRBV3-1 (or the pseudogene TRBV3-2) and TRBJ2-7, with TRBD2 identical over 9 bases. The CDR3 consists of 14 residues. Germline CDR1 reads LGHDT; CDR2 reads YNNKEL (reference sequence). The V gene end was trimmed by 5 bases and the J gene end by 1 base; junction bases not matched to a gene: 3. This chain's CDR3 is CASSWGLASYEQYF. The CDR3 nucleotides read TGTGCCAGCAGCTGGGGACTAGCTTCCTACGAGCAGTACTTC.

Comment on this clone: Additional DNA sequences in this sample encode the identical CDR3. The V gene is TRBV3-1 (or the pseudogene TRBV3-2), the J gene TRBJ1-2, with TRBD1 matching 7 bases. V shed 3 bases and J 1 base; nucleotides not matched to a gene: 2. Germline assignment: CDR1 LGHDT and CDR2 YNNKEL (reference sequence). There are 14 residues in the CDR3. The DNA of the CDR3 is TGTGCCAGCAGCCAGAGACAGGGTAACTATGGCTACACCTTC. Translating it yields CASSQRQGNYGYTF.